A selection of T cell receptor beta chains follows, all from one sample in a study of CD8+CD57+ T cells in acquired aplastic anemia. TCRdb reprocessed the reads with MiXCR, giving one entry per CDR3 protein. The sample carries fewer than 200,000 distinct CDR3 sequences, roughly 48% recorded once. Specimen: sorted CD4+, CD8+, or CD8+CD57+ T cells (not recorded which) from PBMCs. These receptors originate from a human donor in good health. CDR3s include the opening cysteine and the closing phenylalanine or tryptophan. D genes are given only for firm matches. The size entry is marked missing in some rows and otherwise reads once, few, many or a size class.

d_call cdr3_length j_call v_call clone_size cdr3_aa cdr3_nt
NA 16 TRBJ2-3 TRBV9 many CASSVGGWGDTDTQYF TGTGCCAGCAGCGTAGGGGGGTGGGGGGACACAGATACGCAGTATTTT
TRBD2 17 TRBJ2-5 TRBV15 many CATSRETLAGGSETQYF TGTGCCACCAGCAGAGAGACCCTAGCGGGAGGGTCAGAGACCCAGTACTTC
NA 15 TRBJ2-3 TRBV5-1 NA CASKRGVPSTDTQYF TGCGCCAGCAAGCGTGGCGTACCTAGCACAGATACGCAGTATTTT
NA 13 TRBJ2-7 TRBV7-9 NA CASSLPGRYEQYF TGTGCCAGCAGCTTACCAGGGAGGTACGAGCAGTACTTC
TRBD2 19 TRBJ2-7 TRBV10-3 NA CAISEPASGRKRRGYEQYF TGTGCCATCAGTGAGCCGGCCAGCGGGAGAAAGCGTCGGGGTTACGAGCAGTACTTC
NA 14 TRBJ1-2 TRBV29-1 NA CSVEDGRLFYGYTF TGCAGCGTTGAAGATGGACGGTTGTTTTATGGCTACACCTTC
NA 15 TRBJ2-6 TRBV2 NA CASSEGFSGANVLTF TGTGCCAGCAGTGAAGGTTTTTCTGGGGCCAACGTCCTGACTTTC
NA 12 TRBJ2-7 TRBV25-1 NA CASSGDVYEQYF TGTGCCAGCAGTGGGGACGTGTACGAGCAGTACTTC
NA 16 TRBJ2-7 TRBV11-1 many CASSLSRTVNSYEQYF TGTGCCAGCAGCTTATCGAGGACAGTTAACTCCTACGAGCAGTACTTC
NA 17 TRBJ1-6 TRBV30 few CAWSVIRLSTASSPLHF TGTGCCTGGAGTGTAATTAGATTGAGCACGGCGTCGTCACCCCTCCACTTT
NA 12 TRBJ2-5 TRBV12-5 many CASGLVGETQYF TGTGCTAGTGGTTTGGTCGGGGAGACCCAGTACTTC
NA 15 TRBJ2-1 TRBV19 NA CASSPRSLGANEQFF TGTGCCAGTAGTCCCAGAAGCTTGGGTGCCAATGAGCAGTTCTTC
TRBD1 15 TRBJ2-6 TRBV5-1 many CASSPTGSGANVLTF TGCGCCAGCAGCCCGACAGGGAGTGGGGCCAACGTCCTGACTTTC
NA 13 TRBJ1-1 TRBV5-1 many CASSLAGGAEALF TGCGCCAGCAGCTTGGCCGGCGGAGCTGAAGCTCTCTTT
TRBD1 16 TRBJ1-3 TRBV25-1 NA CASSELGTGSGNTIYF TGTGCCAGCAGTGAATTGGGGACAGGATCTGGAAACACCATATATTTT
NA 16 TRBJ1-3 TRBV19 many CASSMKGQTTGNTIYF TGTGCCAGTAGTATGAAAGGACAGACGACTGGAAACACCATATATTTT
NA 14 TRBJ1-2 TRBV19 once CASSRRQSPYGYTF TGTGCCAGTAGTCGGAGACAGTCCCCCTATGGCTACACCTTC
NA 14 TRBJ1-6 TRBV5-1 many CASSPWDTNSPLHF TGCGCCAGCAGCCCCTGGGACACCAATTCACCCCTCCACTTT
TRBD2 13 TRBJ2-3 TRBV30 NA CAWSPPWTRAQYF TGTGCCTGGAGTCCCCCCTGGACTAGAGCGCAGTATTTT
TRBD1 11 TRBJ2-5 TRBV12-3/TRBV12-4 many CASSRQGTQYF TGTGCCAGCAGTAGACAGGGGACCCAGTACTTC
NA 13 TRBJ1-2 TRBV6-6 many CASSFRVNYGYTF TGTGCCAGCAGTTTCAGGGTTAACTATGGCTACACCTTC
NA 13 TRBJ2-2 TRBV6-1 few CASGTGNTGELFF TGTGCCAGCGGCACAGGGAACACCGGGGAGCTGTTTTTT
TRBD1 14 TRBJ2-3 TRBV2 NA CASSPLQGTGTQYF TGTGCCAGCTCACCGCTTCAGGGGACAGGTACGCAGTATTTT
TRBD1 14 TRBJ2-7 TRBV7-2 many CASSYDREIDEQYF TGTGCCAGCAGCTACGACAGGGAGATTGACGAGCAGTACTTC
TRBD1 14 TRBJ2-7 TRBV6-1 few CASSADRGPYEQYF TGTGCCAGCAGTGCTGACAGGGGCCCCTACGAGCAGTACTTC
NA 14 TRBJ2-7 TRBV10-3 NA CAISGRQDSYEQHF TGTGCCATCAGTGGACGGCAGGACAGTTACGAGCAGCACTTC
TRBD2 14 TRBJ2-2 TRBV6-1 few CASSWRGEGGELFF TGTGCCAGCAGCTGGCGGGGGGAGGGCGGGGAGCTGTTTTTT
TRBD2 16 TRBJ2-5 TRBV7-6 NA CASSLELAGGGETQYF TGTGCCAGCAGCTTAGAGCTAGCGGGAGGGGGAGAGACCCAGTACTTC
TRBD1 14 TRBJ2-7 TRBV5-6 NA CASRIGQGEYEQYF TGTGCCAGCAGGATAGGACAGGGAGAATACGAGCAGTACTTC
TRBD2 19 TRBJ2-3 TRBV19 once CASSPTQLAGVPSTDTQYF TGTGCCAGTAGTCCGACCCAACTAGCGGGGGTGCCTAGCACAGATACGCAGTATTTT
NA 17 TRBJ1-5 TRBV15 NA CATSRQGRIDSNQPQHF TGTGCCACCAGCAGACAGGGGAGAATAGATAGCAATCAGCCCCAGCATTTT